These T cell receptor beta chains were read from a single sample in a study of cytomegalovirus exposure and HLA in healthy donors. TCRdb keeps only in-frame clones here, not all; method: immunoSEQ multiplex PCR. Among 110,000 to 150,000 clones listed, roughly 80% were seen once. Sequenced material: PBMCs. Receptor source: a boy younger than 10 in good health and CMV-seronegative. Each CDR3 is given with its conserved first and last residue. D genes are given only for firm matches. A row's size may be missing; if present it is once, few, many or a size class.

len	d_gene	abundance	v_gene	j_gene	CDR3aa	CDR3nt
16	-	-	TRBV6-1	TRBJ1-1	CASSEFVGQMNTEAFF	TGTGCCAGCAGTGAATTCGTCGGACAGATGAACACTGAAGCTTTCTTT
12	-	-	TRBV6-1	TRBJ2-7	CASRFSSYEQYF	TGTGCCAGCAGGTTCAGCTCCTACGAGCAGTACTTC
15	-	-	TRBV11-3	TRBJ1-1	CASSFFSGRNTEAFF	TGTGCCAGCAGCTTTTTCAGCGGCAGGAACACTGAAGCTTTCTTT
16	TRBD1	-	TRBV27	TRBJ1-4	CASSPYRGVPNEKLFF	TGTGCCAGCAGTCCTTACAGGGGAGTTCCTAATGAAAAACTGTTTTTT
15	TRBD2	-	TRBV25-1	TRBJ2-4	CASSDRGGTKNIQYF	TGTGCCAGCAGTGACCGGGGGGGAACCAAAAACATTCAGTACTTC
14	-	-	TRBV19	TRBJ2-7	CASSLRSSSYEQYF	TGTGCCAGTAGTCTTCGGTCGAGCTCCTACGAGCAGTACTTC
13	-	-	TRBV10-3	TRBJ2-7	CAAALGRLDEQYF	TGTGCCGCCGCTTTAGGTCGGCTAGACGAGCAGTACTTC
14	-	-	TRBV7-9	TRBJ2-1	CASSPPPQYNEQFF	TGTGCCAGCAGCCCTCCCCCCCAGTACAATGAGCAGTTCTTC
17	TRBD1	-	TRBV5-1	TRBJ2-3	CASSLDLTGASTDTQYF	TGCGCCAGCAGCTTAGACCTTACAGGGGCCAGCACAGATACGCAGTATTTT
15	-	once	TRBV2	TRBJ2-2	CASTPDSGNTGELFF	TGTGCCAGCACTCCCGATAGCGGGAACACCGGGGAGCTGTTTTTT
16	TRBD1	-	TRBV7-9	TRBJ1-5	CASSPPGQGRNQPQHF	TGTGCCAGCAGCCCCCCGGGACAGGGCCGCAATCAGCCCCAGCATTTT
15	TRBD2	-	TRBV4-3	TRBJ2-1	CASSQVGSGRDEQFF	TGCGCCAGCAGCCAAGTCGGTAGCGGGAGGGATGAGCAGTTCTTC
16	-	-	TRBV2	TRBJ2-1	CASSEGGRRVYNEQFF	TGTGCCAGCAGTGAGGGCGGGCGGAGAGTCTACAATGAGCAGTTCTTC
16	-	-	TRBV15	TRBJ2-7	CATSRVVLAGAYEQYF	TGTGCCACCAGCAGAGTGGTACTTGCCGGAGCCTACGAGCAGTACTTC
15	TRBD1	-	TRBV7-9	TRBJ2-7	CASSSGLDREYEQYF	TGTGCCAGCAGCTCAGGCCTAGACAGGGAATACGAGCAGTACTTC
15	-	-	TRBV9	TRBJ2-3	CASSEGGGGSDTQYF	TGTGCCAGCAGCGAGGGCGGTGGGGGGTCAGATACGCAGTATTTT
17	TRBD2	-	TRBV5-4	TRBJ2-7	CASSQDPPMGLGYEQYF	TGTGCCAGCAGCCAGGACCCACCGATGGGACTAGGCTACGAGCAGTACTTC
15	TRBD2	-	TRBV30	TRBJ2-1	CAWSVIRGVYNGQFF	TGTGCCTGGAGTGTAATCCGGGGGGTGTACAATGGGCAGTTCTTC
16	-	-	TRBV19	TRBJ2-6	CASSIPPYPGANVLTF	TGTGCCAGTAGTATACCCCCCTACCCTGGGGCCAACGTCCTGACTTTC
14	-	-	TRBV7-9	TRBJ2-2	CASSLIRNTGELFF	TGTGCCAGCAGCTTAATCAGAAACACCGGGGAGCTGTTTTTT
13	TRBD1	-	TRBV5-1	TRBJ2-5	CASNSGGGKTQYF	TGCGCCAGCAACTCAGGGGGTGGAAAGACCCAGTACTTC
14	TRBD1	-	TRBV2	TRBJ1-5	CASSEIRGQQPQHF	TGTGCCAGCAGTGAAATAAGGGGACAGCAGCCCCAGCATTTT
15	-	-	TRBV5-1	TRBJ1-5	CASRRTPNSRQPQHF	TGCGCCAGCAGAAGAACTCCGAACTCCCGCCAGCCCCAGCATTTT
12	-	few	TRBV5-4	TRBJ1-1	CASSSGYTEAFF	TGTGCCAGCAGCTCGGGGTACACTGAAGCTTTCTTT
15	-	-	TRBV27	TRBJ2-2	CASSLGGALTGELFF	TGTGCCAGCAGTTTAGGTGGGGCGCTCACCGGGGAGCTGTTTTTT
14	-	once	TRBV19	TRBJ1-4	CASSPPVPNEKLFF	TGTGCCAGTAGTCCTCCGGTTCCTAATGAAAAACTGTTTTTT
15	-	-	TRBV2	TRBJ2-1	CASSEVTSSYNEQFF	TGTGCCAGCAGTGAAGTCACCAGCTCCTACAATGAGCAGTTCTTC
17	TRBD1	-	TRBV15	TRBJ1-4	CATIQGDRFATNEKLFF	TGTGCCACCATACAGGGGGACCGATTTGCAACTAATGAAAAACTGTTTTTT
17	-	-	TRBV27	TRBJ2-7	CASSLSGLGQLIYEQYF	TGTGCCAGCAGTTTATCGGGGCTGGGGCAGTTGATCTACGAGCAGTACTTC
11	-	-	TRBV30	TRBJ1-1	CAWSRGLRAFF	TGTGCCTGGAGTCGGGGTCTGCGAGCTTTCTTT
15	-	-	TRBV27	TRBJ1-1	CASSSPFRGTTEAFF	TGTGCCAGCAGTTCCCCTTTTCGCGGGACCACTGAAGCTTTCTTT
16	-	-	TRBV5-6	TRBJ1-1	CASSFWSGGPNTEAFF	TGTGCCAGCAGCTTTTGGTCGGGGGGTCCGAACACTGAAGCTTTCTTT
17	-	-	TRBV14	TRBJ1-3	CASSQDWWTHSGNTIYF	TGTGCCAGCAGCCAAGATTGGTGGACTCACTCTGGAAACACCATATATTTT
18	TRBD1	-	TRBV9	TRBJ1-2	CASSVPRDSRKFTYGYTF	TGTGCCAGCAGCGTTCCACGGGACAGCCGGAAGTTCACCTATGGCTACACCTTC
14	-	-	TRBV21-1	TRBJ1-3	CASTRESSGNTIYF	TGTGCCAGCACCCGGGAGAGCTCTGGAAACACCATATATTTT
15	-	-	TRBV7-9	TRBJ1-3	CASSPNRASGNTIYF	TGTGCCAGCAGCCCCAACAGGGCGTCTGGAAACACCATATATTTT
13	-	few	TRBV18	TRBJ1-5	CASSPTGNQPQHF	TGTGCCAGCTCACCGACAGGAAATCAGCCCCAGCATTTT
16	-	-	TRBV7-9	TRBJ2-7	CSSSLVPPAAAYEQYF	TGTTCCAGCAGCTTAGTACCGCCCGCGGCTGCCTACGAGCAGTACTTC
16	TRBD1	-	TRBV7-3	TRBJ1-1	CASSFSGGRGNTEAFF	TGTGCCAGCAGCTTTTCAGGGGGACGGGGGAACACTGAAGCTTTCTTT
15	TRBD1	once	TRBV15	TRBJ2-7	CATSSARQGSYEQYF	TGTGCCACCAGCAGCGCGAGACAGGGGAGTTACGAGCAGTACTTC
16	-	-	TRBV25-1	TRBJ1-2	CASSEIGEDANYGYTF	TGTGCCAGCAGTGAAATCGGGGAGGATGCGAACTATGGCTACACCTTC
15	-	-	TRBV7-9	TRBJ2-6	CASSSQGTGANVLTF	TGTGCCAGCAGCTCCCAGGGTACTGGGGCCAACGTCCTGACTTTC
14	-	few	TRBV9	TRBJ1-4	CASSVTAGARKLFF	TGTGCCAGCAGCGTTACGGCAGGGGCTCGAAAACTGTTTTTT